This record looks at one T cell receptor (beta chain) sequence and its context. Its antigen remains unidentified. The record has no base qualities; no much larger clone is one base away. The CDR3 starts with the cysteine, ends with the phenylalanine, and has 16 residues. Only the CDR3 part of the read is kept: 48 bases, read in frame from the first base. CDR1 and CDR2, looked up from the germline V gene (reference sequence), are WNHNN and SYGVQD. V loses 0 bases of germline sequence and J loses 2 bases, and the interval between the two ends is 13 bases. Libraries were constructed by the immunoSEQ multiplex PCR assay. For the multiplex PCR, a mixture combining 60 forward primers for TCR Vbeta segments and 13 reverse primers for TCR Jbeta segments was used. The CDR3 region of rearranged TCR beta genes was amplified from genomic DNA with a multiplex PCR assay. Amplified TCR beta libraries were sequenced as 87-base-pair reads on the Illumina HiSeq System. Concerning the study's data processing: In a later analysis, tens of millions of unique TCR beta chains were counted across the approximately 670 repertoires, and around 11 million of these chains were shared by at least two donors. To remove PCR and sequencing errors, raw reads were error-corrected and collapsed into unique sequences using a nearest-neighbor algorithm that merged closely related sequences. CDR3 sequences were aligned to IMGT reference sequences to assign V, D and J gene segments. Each retained sequence needed at least a six-nucleotide match to both a V gene segment and a J gene segment. Rearrangements were classified as productive when the CDR3 lacked stop codons and remained in frame with V and J, and all other rearrangements were classified as non-productive. Following IMGT convention, CDR3 was defined as the stretch from the second conserved V-encoded cysteine up to the conserved J-encoded phenylalanine. In an earlier analysis of 550 to 650 of the donors, sequences lacking an unambiguous match to a single V gene segment were excluded. In an earlier analysis of a few hundred of the donors, V segments were called functional above 56.7% productive rearrangements and were called segregating when the between-donor standard deviation exceeded 5%. To diagnose cytomegalovirus status from the catalog of TCR beta chain sequences, a statistical classification framework was built. V and J gene assignment, in a later analysis, came from comparing TCR nucleotide sequences with IMGT/GENE-DB human TR gene sequences. A later analysis assigned CDR3 sequences and most-parsimonious VDJ recombination scenarios with the TCRdist pipeline. In a later analysis, each TCR beta chain was defined by its CDR3 amino acid sequence together with its V-gene family, and reads without a unique V-gene family were excluded. In a later analysis, 550 to 650 highly shared, low-generation-probability nucleotide sequences were removed to address suspected cross-contamination and a sequencing artifact. A later analysis calculated a clonal expansion index for each public chain from normalized within-repertoire ranks of inferred template counts. In a later analysis, generation probabilities were computed with a VDJ recombination model fitted to out-of-frame rearrangements, and the resulting probabilities were checked against IGoR. In a later analysis, TCR-TCR, TCR-HLA and TCR-CMV co-occurrence was scored with hypergeometric tests, and a repertoire-size bias correction was applied to TCR pairs. In a later analysis, false discovery rates were estimated by permuting HLA or CMV assignments 20 times. A later analysis grouped co-occurring TCRs with DBSCAN, adding TCRdist sequence similarity when clustering within HLA-allele-positive subsets. For co-occurrence clustering, repertoires with fewer than 30,000 or more than 120,000 public chains were excluded, along with a handful of repertoires with anomalous nucleotide sharing. Imported from immuneACCESS, the table was reduced by TCRdb to in-frame sequences with V and J called. These copies leave out some clones; in studies compared against another copy, an unresolved V gene accounts for under half, and the cause of the remainder is not known. The V and J calls and clone size were taken over from that table, and D and trimming were inferred from the DNA. This sample holds approximately 150,000 clones; less than 85% were observed only once. Of the sample, under 5% falls within the top ten clones.

This record comes from a study of cytomegalovirus exposure and HLA in healthy donors (dated by TCRdb to about 2017). As for the study more broadly: An earlier analysis of 550 to 700 of the donors reported about 290 Gb of sequence data and 100 million to 140 million unique TCR beta sequences from about 200 million T cells. Using immunosequencing, the study profiled T cell repertoires from around 680 subjects and related those repertoires to cytomegalovirus serostatus. Genome-wide SNP genotypes for about 65% of the roughly 700 donors were used in a later genetic analysis, which treated that subset as a discovery cohort. Typing coverage varied by locus: roughly 629-630 donors for A, B, C, DRB1 and DQB1; approximately 500 for DQA1; more than 600 for DPA1; 450 to 480 for DPB1. Every discovery cohort repertoire had been produced on one sequencing platform. A later analysis re-examined previously published TCR beta repertoires from about 670 donors and added high-resolution HLA genotyping to investigate patterns of TCR occurrence. Besides the first cohort of about 730 subjects, a separate validation cohort made up of 120 different subjects was used. Donor age, sex, ethnicity and CMV serostatus were compiled together with the repertoire data. An early release that covered several hundred HLA-typed donors contained about 290 gigabases of sequencing data and tens of millions of unique TCR sequences. An earlier analysis of 587 of the donors applied high-throughput TCR beta sequencing to assess whether each TCR beta V gene segment acted as functional or pseudogenic. The study combined high-throughput TCR immunosequencing, statistical association of individual TCRs with disease status, and machine learning to predict cytomegalovirus infection status. The study aimed to test whether cataloging public T cell receptors could reveal signatures of past pathogen exposure. Of the 300 to 450 genotyped donors, roughly 85% fell in the genetic ancestry cluster associated with self-reported Caucasian donors. Across 300 to 500 genotyped donors of the cohort, an average of about 240,000 unique TCR beta nucleotide sequences per donor were sequenced, and roughly 17% of those sequences were non-productive. Rather than drawing on any new phenotypic data, the later analysis identified candidate immune exposures from TCR beta sequences and the way those sequences occurred across donors. Class I and class II HLA loci were covered by the typing at four-digit resolution. Because of strong linkage in the cohort, roughly five DR-DQ haplotypes were treated as single units for association and clustering.

Results the study describes overall, beyond this receptor: Broadly in line with IMGT annotations, most TCR beta V segments showed up in productive rearrangements about 87% or about 30% of the time in an earlier analysis of around 600 of the donors. Correlated functional status among segregating V segments might reflect linkage disequilibrium, but an unknown experimental factor could not be ruled out. Because counts were too low, roughly 18 rarely observed V segments, including chromosome 9 orphons, were left out of the earlier analysis of roughly 600 of the donors. In vitro tests confirmed that a few of the cytomegalovirus-associated TCR beta chains recognize cytomegalovirus antigens. In a later analysis, more than 15,000 TCR beta sequences were associated with specific HLA alleles at a false discovery rate of 0.05. A further reported finding was that TCR beta sequences accurately predicted the HLA-A and HLA-B alleles for most subjects in the first cohort. A cluster of highly shared sequence variants was judged likely to be a technical artifact of the sequencing pipeline. Most TCR sequences were seen in very few donors, while some public TCRs were found in many individuals. The authors suggested that the approach could potentially be generalized to other disease states and immunological phenotypes. Presence/absence analyses assumed roughly uniform sequencing depth across donors, an assumption that may not hold. Because the 87-base-pair reads could not distinguish some IMGT-functional V segments, including TRBV6-2 and TRBV6-3, those segments were excluded. According to a later analysis, parvovirus B19, influenza, CMV and Epstein-Barr virus appeared linked to several top co-occurrence clusters. Because HLA typing was unavailable for some donors at each locus, only the typed subset was used in association tests. A later genetic analysis associated a missense DCLRE1C variant with V-gene and J-gene trimming of TCR beta chains, and an independent cohort replicated the association. In the study, some 160 TCR beta chains were listed as associated with cytomegalovirus. In both the original and validation cohorts, the classifier was reported to diagnose cytomegalovirus status with high specificity and sensitivity. Strong co-occurrence of HLA alleles, especially DR and DQ, made assigning TCR associations to individual alleles difficult. This cohort had only TCR beta chains sequenced, and the lack of alpha or paired-chain data limited which features could be detected. A later genetic analysis reported fewer N-insertions in productive TCRs among donors in an Asian-associated ancestry cluster than the roughly 700-donor mean. A later analysis found that TCR association rates varied across HLA loci, with DRB1 alleles showing the most associated TCRs and HLA-C alleles the fewest. In a later analysis, HLA-associated TCR beta chains showed more clonal expansion and lower generation probabilities than non-associated chains that were equally common. Most CMV-associated TCR beta chains appeared to be HLA-restricted in a later analysis, and the HLA associations seemed to be driven largely by CMV exposure. Immune exposure information for the cohort was limited to CMV serostatus.

In total, 500 to 700 healthy bone marrow donors made up the cohort. Cohort members were all nominally healthy when sampled, although unrecorded immune exposures were likely present. The donor tested CMV seronegative and was one of the 352 seronegative cohort members. A peripheral blood sample was collected from each donor, and TCR beta sequencing was performed on peripheral blood mononuclear cells. The Qiagen DNeasy Blood Extraction Kit was used to extract genomic DNA from the blood cell samples. The sequencing input was PBMCs. This sequence uses TRBV10-1 and TRBJ2-5; possibly the D gene is TRBD1, per 6 matching bases. The receptor was isolated from a man between 18 and 29 years old in good health and CMV-seronegative. For the CDR3, the sequence is CASSESTGSQQETQYF. In nucleotide form, the sequence is TGCGCCAGCAGTGAGTCCACAGGGTCACAACAAGAGACCCAGTACTTC.